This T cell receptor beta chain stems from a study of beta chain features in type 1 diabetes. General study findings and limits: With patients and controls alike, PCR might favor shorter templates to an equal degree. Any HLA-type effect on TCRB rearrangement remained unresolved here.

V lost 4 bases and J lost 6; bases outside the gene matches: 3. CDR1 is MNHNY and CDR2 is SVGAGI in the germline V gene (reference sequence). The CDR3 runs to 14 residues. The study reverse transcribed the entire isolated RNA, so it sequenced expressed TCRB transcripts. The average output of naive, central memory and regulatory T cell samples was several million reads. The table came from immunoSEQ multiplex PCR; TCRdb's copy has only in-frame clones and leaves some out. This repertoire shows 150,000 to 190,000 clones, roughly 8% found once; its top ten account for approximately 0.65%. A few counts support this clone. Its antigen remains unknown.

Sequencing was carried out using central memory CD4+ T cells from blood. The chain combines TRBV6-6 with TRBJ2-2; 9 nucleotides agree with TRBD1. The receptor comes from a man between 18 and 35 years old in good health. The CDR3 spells CASSWDRVSGELFF. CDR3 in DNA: TGTGCCAGCAGTTGGGACAGGGTCTCCGGGGAGCTGTTTTTT.